Listed here are 27 T cell receptor beta chains from one sample, sequenced in a study of cytomegalovirus exposure and HLA in healthy donors. The PCR ran on 60 Vbeta and 13 Jbeta primers. The table came from immunoSEQ multiplex PCR; TCRdb's copy has only in-frame clones and leaves some out. The sample has roughly 110,000 clones, roughly 69% seen once. The sample consisted of PBMCs. These receptors were collected from a woman in her twenties or thirties in good health and CMV-seronegative.

The chain is built from TRBV10-3 and TRBJ2-7, with 8 bases that match TRBD2. The CDR3 is 15 residues long. Germline V gene sequence: CDR1 ENHRY, CDR2 SYGVKD. The ends lost 0 bases at V and 6 bases at J; junction bases unmatched: 7. The CDR3 DNA reads as TGTGCCATCAGTGAGTCGGGGCGGGAGGATCTCGAGCAGTACTTC. Its protein is CAISESGREDLEQYF.

This clone is a singleton in its sample. V gene TRBV6-5 combines with J gene TRBJ2-1, with D perhaps TRBD1 (5 bases). There are 11 residues in the CDR3. CDR1 and CDR2 (germline): MNHEY, SVGAGI. V was shortened by 5 bases and J by 9 bases, with 8 bases between the two germline ends. CDR3 loop: CASSPGFEQFF. In DNA, the CDR3 is TGTGCCAGCAGTCCAGGGTTTGAGCAGTTCTTC.

The rearrangement uses TRBV28 and TRBJ2-3; D might be TRBD2 (5 bases). Germline loops: CDR1 MDHEN, CDR2 SYDVKM. The CDR3 is made up of 11 amino acids. Trimming cost V 7 bases and J 7 bases, with 9 bases left between them. The CDR3 nucleotides are TGTGCCAGCAAGTGGGAGAATACGCAGTATTTT. This gives the protein CASKWENTQYF.

This clone has just one count. The rearrangement links TRBV27 to TRBJ1-2, with 7 positions matching TRBD1. There are 16 residues in the CDR3. The V segment lost 6 bases and the J segment 8 bases; nucleotides outside the gene matches: 18. Germline V gives CDR1 MNHEY, CDR2 SMNVEV (reference sequence). CDR3 sequence reads: CASRRTGPQAQGGYTF. The CDR3 region has the DNA TGTGCCAGCAGAAGGACAGGCCCTCAGGCACAAGGAGGCTACACCTTC.

In DNA form, the CDR3 reads TGTGCCAGTACAGGGGAATTCTATGGCTACACCTTC. As protein: CASTGEFYGYTF. The rearrangement uses TRBV28 and TRBJ1-2; 7 positions agree with TRBD1. Per germline, CDR1 MDHEN and CDR2 SYDVKM. V trimming: 9 bases; J trimming: 4 bases; junction bases outside the gene matches: 5. The CDR3 consists of 12 residues.

The chain joins TRBV7-9 to TRBJ2-7, with D unclear. The CDR3 loop spans 17 amino acids. Trimming cost V 0 bases and J 2 bases, with 17 bases left between them. From germline, CDR1 is SEHNR and CDR2 FQNEAQ (reference sequence). CDR3 loop: CASSLARDTRQTYEQYF. Written as DNA, the CDR3 is TGTGCCAGCAGCTTAGCCCGTGACACCCGGCAAACCTACGAGCAGTACTTC.

This clone has only one observation. The gene calls are TRBV29-1 and TRBJ1-1, with D possibly TRBD1 on 5 matching bases. The V gene lost 4 bases and the J gene lost 3 bases, with 18 bases spanning the gap. The germline CDR1 and CDR2 sequences are SQVTM and ANQGSEA. The CDR3 is 15 amino acids. The CDR3 DNA follows: TGCAGCGTTGGCGGGGTCGTTGGGGGGGACACTGAAGCTTTCTTT. Translated: CSVGGVVGGDTEAFF.

The J gene is TRBJ2-1, the V gene TRBV14; TRBD2 matches 10 bases. Germline CDR1 and CDR2: SGHDN and FVKESK. The V gene end was trimmed by 6 bases and the J gene end by 5 bases; junction bases not matched to a gene: 7. This CDR3 region has 15 residues. CDR3 DNA: TGTGCCAGCAGAAGAGCGGGAGGGATGCACAATGAGCAGTTCTTC. Its protein product is CASRRAGGMHNEQFF.

The rearrangement links TRBV18 to TRBJ1-5, with a possible D match to TRBD1 (5 bases). Germline lookup yields CDR1 KGHSH and CDR2 LQKENI. The CDR3 has 14 residues. Trimming took off 3 bases at V and 5 bases at J, with 11 bases between the two ends. The chain's CDR3 is CASSPGLLDQPQHF. DNA of the CDR3: TGTGCCAGCTCACCGGGACTTTTAGATCAGCCCCAGCATTTT.

The J gene is TRBJ2-7, the V gene TRBV9; 7 bases agree with TRBD1. With 5 bases clipped from V and 5 bases from J, the junction kept 7 bases outside the gene matches. CDR3 length: 13 residues. From germline, CDR1 is SGDLS and CDR2 YYNGEE. Written as DNA, the CDR3 is TGTGCCAGCAGGGGTCCCACAGGGGACGAGCAGTACTTC. Its translation: CASRGPTGDEQYF.

This sequence joins TRBV15 and TRBJ1-4; D is possibly TRBD1 (5 bases). Trimming removed 3 bases from V and 4 bases from J, with 12 bases in between. Germline assignment: CDR1 LNHNV and CDR2 YYDKDF (reference sequence). This CDR3 is built from 15 residues. CDR3 sequence: CATSRAGGGNEKLFF. The CDR3 bases are TGTGCCACCAGCAGGGCTGGGGGGGGTAATGAAAAACTGTTTTTT.

This clone was observed a few times. The J gene is TRBJ2-5, the V gene TRBV6-5, with TRBD1 as a possible D gene (5 bases). V was cut by 4 bases and J by 8 bases, with 17 bases left in between. Germline V gives CDR1 MNHEY, CDR2 SVGAGI. The CDR3 extends over 14 amino acids. The CDR3, as DNA: TGTGCCAGCAGTTTTTCAACCTTAGACAGAACCCAGTACTTC. Translation: CASSFSTLDRTQYF.

V is TRBV28 and J is TRBJ1-2, with D perhaps matching TRBD1 (5 bases). Germline V gene data show CDR1 as MDHEN and CDR2 as SYDVKM. The CDR3 extends over 11 amino acids. V lost 5 bases to trimming and J lost 8 bases, with 9 bases between them. CDR3 nucleotides: TGTGCCAGCAGTGGTACAGGCGGCTACACCTTC. Residues: CASSGTGGYTF.

As regards this clone: An end of the junction does not agree with germline; a read error may underlie this. This sequence joins TRBV29-1 and TRBJ1-1, with a weak D call TRBD1 (5 bases). Per germline, CDR1 SQVTM and CDR2 ANQGSEA. CDR3 length: 13 residues. The CDR3 loop is CSAEQDLNTEAFF. The CDR3 nucleotides read TGCAGCGCTGAACAGGACTTGAACACTGAAGCTTTCTTT. Together with reference TRBV29-1 and TRBJ1-1, the CDR3 gives the full variable domain: SAVISQKPSRDICQRGTSLTIQCQVDSQVTMMFWYRQQPGQSLTLIATANQGSEATYESGFVIDKFPISRPNLTFSTLTVSNMSPEDSSIYLCSAEQDLNTEAFFGQGTRLTVV.

This sequence joins TRBV7-2 and TRBJ1-1, with 8 bases fitting TRBD1. V lost 4 bases and J lost 0; bases outside the gene matches: 10. The length of the CDR3 is 17 residues. Germline CDR1 SGHTA, CDR2 FQGNSA. The CDR3 nucleotides read TGTGCCAGCAGCTACCGGACAGGGAGCCACATGAACACTGAAGCTTTCTTT. Protein product: CASSYRTGSHMNTEAFF. Full variable domain (rest looked up from reference TRBV7-2 and TRBJ1-1): GAGVSQSPSNKVTEKGKDVELRCDPISGHTALYWYRQSLGQGLEFLIYFQGNSAPDKSGLPSDRFSAERTGGSVSTLTIQRTQQEDSAVYLCASSYRTGSHMNTEAFFGQGTRLTVV.

J is TRBJ2-1 and V is TRBV11-1; a possible D gene is TRBD2 (5 bases). Looked up from germline, CDR1 is SGHAT and CDR2 is FQDESV (reference sequence). The CDR3 covers 14 residues. Trimming left V 5 bases short and J 6 bases short, with 14 bases between. CDR3 amino acids: CASSPTRVGNEQFF. In DNA form, the CDR3 reads TGTGCCAGCAGCCCCACGCGGGTAGGCAATGAGCAGTTCTTC.

V usage is TRBV10-3 and J usage is TRBJ1-3; a weak D match, TRBD1 (6 bases). V shed 10 bases and J shed 1 base, with 14 bases lying between them. The CDR3 runs 14 residues. Germline CDR1 reads ENHRY; CDR2 reads SYGVKD. CDR3 nucleotides: TGTGCCACCCTCCGGGACACATCTGGAAACACCATATATTTT. Translation gives CATLRDTSGNTIYF.

This clone was seen a single time. The chain combines TRBV5-1 with TRBJ2-1, with 8 nucleotides matching TRBD2. CDR1 and CDR2 (germline): SGHRS, YFSETQ. The CDR3 is 17 residues long. V gave up 1 base and J gave up 1 base; unmatched junction bases: 7. The CDR3 reads CASSLRISGMSYNEQFF. The CDR3 DNA is TGCGCCAGCAGCTTGAGGATTAGCGGGATGTCCTACAATGAGCAGTTCTTC.

This chain joins TRBV11-2 and TRBJ2-5; weak D call: TRBD1 (6 bases). Germline CDR1 reads SGHAT; CDR2 reads FQNNGV. V was clipped by 5 bases and J by 0 bases, with 16 bases between them. This CDR3 spans 16 amino acids. The CDR3 loop is CASSPSGTLYQETQYF. CDR3 bases: TGTGCCAGCAGCCCGTCCGGGACACTGTACCAAGAGACCCAGTACTTC.

V usage is TRBV2 and J usage is TRBJ2-1, with D maybe TRBD2 (5 bases). CDR3 length equals 14 residues. The V end lost 8 bases, the J end lost 6 bases, and 17 bases lay between the germline ends. The germline V gene encodes CDR1 SNHLY and CDR2 FYNNEI. CDR3 amino acids: CASRADSPSNEQFF. The CDR3 DNA follows: TGTGCCAGCCGAGCGGACTCCCCTAGCAATGAGCAGTTCTTC.

The chain is built from TRBV5-1 and TRBJ2-1; D ambiguous. V lost 0 bases and J 1 base, leaving 5 bases between the germline ends. The germline CDR1 and CDR2 sequences are SGHRS and YFSETQ. The CDR3 contains 14 residues. The CDR3 bases are TGCGCCAGCAGCTTGGCCCAGTCCTACAATGAGCAGTTCTTC. Protein sequence: CASSLAQSYNEQFF.

The V gene is TRBV4-1, the J gene TRBJ1-5; possible D gene TRBD1, 5 bases. Germline values: CDR1 MGHRA, CDR2 YSYEKL. V lost 0 bases and J 4 bases, leaving 7 bases between the germline ends. CDR3 length: 14 amino acids. CDR3 sequence (DNA): TGCGCCAGCAGCCAAGAGGAGGGGAATCAGCCCCAGCATTTT. It is translated as CASSQEEGNQPQHF.

V and J are TRBV11-2 and TRBJ2-1, with 8 bases aligning to TRBD2. V shed 5 bases and J 2 bases; nucleotides not matched to a gene: 5. This CDR3 region has 15 residues. CDR1 is SGHAT and CDR2 is FQNNGV in the germline V gene. CDR3 sequence reads: CASSLAGTTYNEQFF. In nucleotides, the CDR3 is TGTGCCAGCAGCCTAGCGGGTACGACCTACAATGAGCAGTTCTTC.

The chain carries TRBV28 and TRBJ1-2; 8 bases map to TRBD1. Trimming at V came to 3 bases and at J to 8 bases, leaving 11 bases not matched to a gene. Germline V gene lookup returns CDR1 MDHEN and CDR2 SYDVKM. This CDR3 region has 15 residues. The CDR3: CASSLGTGRAGGYTF. The CDR3 nucleotides read TGTGCCAGCAGTTTGGGGACAGGAAGGGCGGGAGGCTACACCTTC.

The rearrangement uses TRBV5-7 and TRBJ1-4; D is possibly TRBD1 (5 bases). TRBV5-7 is reported as an ORF; its role is uncertain. The CDR3 contains 16 residues. V was pared by 5 bases and J by 0 bases, with 14 bases between. The chain's CDR3 is CASRPSDISTNEKLFF. CDR3 DNA: TGTGCCAGCAGACCCTCGGACATTTCAACTAATGAAAAACTGTTTTTT.

This chain joins TRBV5-1 and TRBJ2-1; D is unresolved. The CDR3 loop spans 12 amino acids. Between the trimmed V and J ends, which lost 5 bases and 8 bases, there was a span of 11 bases. CDR1 and CDR2 (germline): SGHRS, YFSETQ. CDR3 sequence reads: CASRREDDEQFF. DNA of the CDR3: TGCGCCAGCAGGAGAGAGGATGATGAGCAGTTCTTC.

The rearrangement joins TRBV25-1 to TRBJ2-7, with a tentative D call TRBD1 (6 bases). The CDR3 is made up of 11 amino acids. Looked up from germline, CDR1 is MGHDK and CDR2 is SYGVNS. Trimming cost V 6 bases and J 6 bases, with 9 bases left between them. The CDR3 DNA reads TGTGCCAGCAGGACAGGTGGCGAGCAGTACTTC. Its translation: CASRTGGEQYF.